This T cell receptor beta chain was captured in a study of identical twins. This clonotype has ten or more counts. Trimming shortened V by 1 base and J by 6 bases, and 20 bases separated the two germline ends. The CDR3 loop spans 17 amino acids. Germline V gene data show CDR1 as MGHRA and CDR2 as YSYEKL. TCRdb ran MiXCR on the 5' RACE reads and lists one entry per CDR3 protein. Altogether a few hundred thousand distinct CDR3 sequences are present, about 12% being singletons, with the ten largest covering around 6.9%. These same data were also listed under a study on yellow fever vaccine responses in identical twins.

The sample comprised CD8+ T cells sorted from blood. This receptor was identified in a woman between 18 and 30 years old in good health. The J gene is TRBJ2-3, the V gene TRBV4-1; D gene uncertain. The CDR3, as DNA: TGCGCCAGCAGCCAAGCCGTAAAGGAGTCGCTTGACGATACGCAGTATTTT. Translated: CASSQAVKESLDDTQYF.